Included here is one T cell receptor beta chain sequence, with context. V gave up 7 bases and J gave up 0 bases, with 13 bases separating them. Germline V CDR1 and CDR2: MDHEN, SYDVKM. This CDR3 has 14 amino acids. The data were obtained in a study of control samples from healthy donors and cancer patients. Sequencing used immunoSEQ multiplex PCR; TCRdb keeps in-frame clones, though not all of them. The sample holds 98,000 or so clones, around 80% seen once. The chain uses TRBV28 and TRBJ2-7; D is uncertain. What was sequenced was blood. The TCR comes from a man aged 55 to 70 in good health. CDR3: CASIPAGPSYEQYF. For the CDR3, the DNA is TGTGCCAGCATCCCCGCCGGCCCCTCCTACGAGCAGTACTTC.